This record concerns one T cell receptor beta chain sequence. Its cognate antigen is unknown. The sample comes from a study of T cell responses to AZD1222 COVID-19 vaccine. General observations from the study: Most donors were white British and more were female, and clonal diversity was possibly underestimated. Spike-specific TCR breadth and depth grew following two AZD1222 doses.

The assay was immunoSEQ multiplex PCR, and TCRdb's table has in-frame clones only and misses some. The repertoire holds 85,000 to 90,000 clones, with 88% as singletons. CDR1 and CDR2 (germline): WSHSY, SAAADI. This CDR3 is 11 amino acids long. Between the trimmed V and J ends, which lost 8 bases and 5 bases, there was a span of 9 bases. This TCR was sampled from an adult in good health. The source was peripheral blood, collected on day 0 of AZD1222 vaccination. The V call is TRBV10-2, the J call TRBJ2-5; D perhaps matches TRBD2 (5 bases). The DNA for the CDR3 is TGCGCCAGCGGGAGCGTGGAGACCCAGTACTTC. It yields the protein CASGSVETQYF.